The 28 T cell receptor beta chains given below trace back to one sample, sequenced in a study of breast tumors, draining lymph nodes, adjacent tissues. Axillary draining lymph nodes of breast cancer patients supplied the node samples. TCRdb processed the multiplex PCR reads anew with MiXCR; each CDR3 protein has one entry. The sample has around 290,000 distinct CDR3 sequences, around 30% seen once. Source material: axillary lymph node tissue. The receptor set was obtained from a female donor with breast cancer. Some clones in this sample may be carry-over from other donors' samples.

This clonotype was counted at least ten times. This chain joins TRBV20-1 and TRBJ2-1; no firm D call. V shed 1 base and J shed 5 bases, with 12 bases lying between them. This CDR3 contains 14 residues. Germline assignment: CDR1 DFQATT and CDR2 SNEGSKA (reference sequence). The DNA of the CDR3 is TGCAGTGCTAGAGTCCCCGGGCCGAACAATGAGCAGTTCTTC. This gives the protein CSARVPGPNNEQFF.

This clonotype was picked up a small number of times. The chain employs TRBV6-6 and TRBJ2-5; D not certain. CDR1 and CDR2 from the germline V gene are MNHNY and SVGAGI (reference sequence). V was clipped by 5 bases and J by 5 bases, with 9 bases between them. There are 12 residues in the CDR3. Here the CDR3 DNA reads TGTGCCAGCAGTCACTTGGGGGAGACCCAGTACTTC. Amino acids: CASSHLGETQYF.

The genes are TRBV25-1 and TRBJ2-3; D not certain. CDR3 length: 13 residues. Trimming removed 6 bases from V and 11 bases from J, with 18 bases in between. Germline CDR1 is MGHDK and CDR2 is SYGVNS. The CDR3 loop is CASSVTDNNEQYF. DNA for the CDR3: TGTGCCAGCAGCGTTACAGACAACAATGAGCAGTATTTT.

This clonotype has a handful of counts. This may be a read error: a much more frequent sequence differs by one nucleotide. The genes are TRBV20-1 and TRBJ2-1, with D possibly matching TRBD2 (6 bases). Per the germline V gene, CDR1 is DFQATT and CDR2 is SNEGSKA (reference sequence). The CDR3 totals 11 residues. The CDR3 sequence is CSSAGSNEQSF. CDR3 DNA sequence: TGCAGTTCGGCGGGAAGTAATGAGCAGTCCTTC.

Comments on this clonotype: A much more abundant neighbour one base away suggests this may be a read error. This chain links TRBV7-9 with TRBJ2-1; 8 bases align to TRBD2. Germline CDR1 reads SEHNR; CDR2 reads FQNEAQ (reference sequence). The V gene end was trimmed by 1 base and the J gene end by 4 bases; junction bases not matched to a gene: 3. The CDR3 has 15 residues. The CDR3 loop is CASSLVVAGYNEQFF. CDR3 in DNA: TGTGCCAGCAGCTTAGTGGTAGCGGGATACAATGAGCAGTTCTTC.

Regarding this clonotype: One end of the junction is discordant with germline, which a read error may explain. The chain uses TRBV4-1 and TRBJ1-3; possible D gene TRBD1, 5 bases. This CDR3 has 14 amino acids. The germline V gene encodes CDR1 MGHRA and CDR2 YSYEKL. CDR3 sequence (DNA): TGCACCAGCAAGGGCAGGGAGGCTGGAAACACCATATATTTT. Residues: CTSKGREAGNTIYF.

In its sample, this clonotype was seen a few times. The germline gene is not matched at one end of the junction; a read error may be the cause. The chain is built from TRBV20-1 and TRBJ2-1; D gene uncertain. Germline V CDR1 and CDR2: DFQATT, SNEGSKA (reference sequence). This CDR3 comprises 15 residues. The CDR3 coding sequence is TGCAGTGCGCCCGACCAACTGAGCTCCTCCAATGAGCAGTTCTTC. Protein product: CSAPDQLSSSNEQFF.

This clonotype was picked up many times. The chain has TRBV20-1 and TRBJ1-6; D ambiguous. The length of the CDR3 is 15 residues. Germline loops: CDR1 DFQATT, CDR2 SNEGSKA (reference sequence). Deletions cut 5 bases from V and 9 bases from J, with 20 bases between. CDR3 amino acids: CSAAPGLLRGSPLHF. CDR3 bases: TGCAGTGCTGCACCGGGCCTACTACGGGGTTCACCCCTCCACTTT.

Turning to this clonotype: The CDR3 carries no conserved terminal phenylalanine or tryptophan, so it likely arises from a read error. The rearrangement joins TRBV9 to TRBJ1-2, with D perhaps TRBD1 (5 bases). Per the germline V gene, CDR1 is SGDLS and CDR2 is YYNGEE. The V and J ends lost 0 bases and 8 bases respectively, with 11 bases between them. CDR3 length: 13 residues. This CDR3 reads CASSVEPGTGYTS. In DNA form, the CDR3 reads TGTGCCAGCAGCGTAGAACCAGGGACCGGCTACACCTCC.

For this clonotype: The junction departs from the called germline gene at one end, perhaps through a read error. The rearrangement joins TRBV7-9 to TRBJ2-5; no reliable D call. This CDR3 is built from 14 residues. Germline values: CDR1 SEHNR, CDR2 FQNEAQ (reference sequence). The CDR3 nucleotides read TGTGCCAGCAGCCAAGGGTTAGGGTCAGAGGCCCAGTACTTC. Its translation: CASSQGLGSEAQYF.

DNA of the CDR3: TGTGCCAGCAGCCAAGTAGGACTAGCGACTTCACCCCTCCACTTT. This sequence encodes CASSQVGLATSPLHF. The chain links TRBV4-2 to TRBJ1-6; no clear D gene. V lost 1 base and J lost 9, with 13 bases in between. There are 15 residues in the CDR3. Germline assignment: CDR1 LGHNA and CDR2 YNFKEQ.

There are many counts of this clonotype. CDR3 sequence reads: CASSSDRAETQYF. CDR3 DNA: TGTGCCAGCAGCTCGGACAGGGCAGAGACCCAGTACTTC. The rearrangement uses TRBV7-6 and TRBJ2-5; 8 nucleotides match TRBD1. V trimming: 4 bases; J trimming: 4 bases; junction bases outside the gene matches: 2. Germline-derived CDR1 and CDR2 are SGHVS and FNYEAQ. The CDR3 has 13 amino acids.

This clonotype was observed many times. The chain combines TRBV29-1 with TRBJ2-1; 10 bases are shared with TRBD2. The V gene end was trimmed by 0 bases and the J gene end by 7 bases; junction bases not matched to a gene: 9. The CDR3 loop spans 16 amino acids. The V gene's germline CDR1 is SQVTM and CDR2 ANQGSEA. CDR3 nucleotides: TGCAGCGTTGAAGATTTGCTAGCGGGAGTATCTAATGAGCAGTTCTTC. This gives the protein CSVEDLLAGVSNEQFF.

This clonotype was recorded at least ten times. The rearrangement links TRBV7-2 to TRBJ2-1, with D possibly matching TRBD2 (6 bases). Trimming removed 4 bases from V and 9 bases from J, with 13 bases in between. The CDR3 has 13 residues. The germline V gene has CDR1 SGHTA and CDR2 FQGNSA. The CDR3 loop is CASSWRETGEQFF. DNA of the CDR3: TGTGCCAGCAGCTGGAGGGAGACGGGTGAGCAGTTCTTC.

CDR3 coding DNA: TGTGCCAGCTCACAACAGCTATCGATAGCGGGAGGAACTGATACGCAGTATTTT. Protein product: CASSQQLSIAGGTDTQYF. The chain combines TRBV18 with TRBJ2-3; 10 nucleotides match TRBD2. Germline V gene lookup returns CDR1 KGHSH and CDR2 LQKENI. This CDR3 has 18 residues. V was pared by 4 bases and J by 6 bases, with 16 bases of the junction left unmatched.

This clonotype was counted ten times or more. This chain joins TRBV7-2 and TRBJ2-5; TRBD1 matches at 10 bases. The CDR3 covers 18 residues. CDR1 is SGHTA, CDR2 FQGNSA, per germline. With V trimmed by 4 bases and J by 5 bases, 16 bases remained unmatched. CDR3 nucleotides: TGTGCCAGCAGCTCAGCACTACGACCGGGACAGGGGCTCGAGACCCAGTACTTC. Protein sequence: CASSSALRPGQGLETQYF. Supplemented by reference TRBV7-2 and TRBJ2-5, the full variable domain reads GAGVSQSPSNKVTEKGKDVELRCDPISGHTALYWYRQSLGQGLEFLIYFQGNSAPDKSGLPSDRFSAERTGGSVSTLTIQRTQQEDSAVYLCASSSALRPGQGLETQYFGPGTRLLVL.

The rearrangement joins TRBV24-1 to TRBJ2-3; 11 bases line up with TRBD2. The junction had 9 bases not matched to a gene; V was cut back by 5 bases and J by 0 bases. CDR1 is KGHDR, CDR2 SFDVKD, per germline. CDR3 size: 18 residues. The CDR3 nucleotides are TGTGCCACCAGTGCTCCCCGGACTAGCGGGTCTAGCACAGATACGCAGTATTTT. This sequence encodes CATSAPRTSGSSTDTQYF.

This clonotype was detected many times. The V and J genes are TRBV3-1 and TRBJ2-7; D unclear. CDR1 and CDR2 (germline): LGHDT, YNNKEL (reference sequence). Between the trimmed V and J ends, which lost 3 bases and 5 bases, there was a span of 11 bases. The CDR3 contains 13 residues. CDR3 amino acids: CASSHSARNEQYF. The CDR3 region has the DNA TGTGCCAGCAGCCATTCGGCACGCAACGAGCAGTACTTC.

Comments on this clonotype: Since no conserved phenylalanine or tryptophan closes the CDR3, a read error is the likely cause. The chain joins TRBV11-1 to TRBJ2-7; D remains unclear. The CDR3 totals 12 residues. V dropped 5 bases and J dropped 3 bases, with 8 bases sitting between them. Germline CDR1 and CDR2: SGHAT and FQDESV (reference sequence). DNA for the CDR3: TGTGCCAGCAGCCAAGGCATCTACGAGCAGTACTCC. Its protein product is CASSQGIYEQYS.

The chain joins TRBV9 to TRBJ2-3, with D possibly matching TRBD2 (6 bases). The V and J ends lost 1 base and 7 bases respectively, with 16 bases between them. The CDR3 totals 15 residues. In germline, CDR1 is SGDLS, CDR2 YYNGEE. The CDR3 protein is CASSVSPGAMHTQYF. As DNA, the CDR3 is TGTGCCAGCAGCGTATCTCCGGGAGCGATGCATACGCAGTATTTT.

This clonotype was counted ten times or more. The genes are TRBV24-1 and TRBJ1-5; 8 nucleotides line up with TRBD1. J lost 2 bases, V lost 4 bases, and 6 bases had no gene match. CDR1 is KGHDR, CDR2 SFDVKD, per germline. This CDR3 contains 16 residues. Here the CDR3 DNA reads TGTGCCACCAGTGAGTCCGGGACAGGAGGCAATCAGCCCCAGCATTTT. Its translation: CATSESGTGGNQPQHF.

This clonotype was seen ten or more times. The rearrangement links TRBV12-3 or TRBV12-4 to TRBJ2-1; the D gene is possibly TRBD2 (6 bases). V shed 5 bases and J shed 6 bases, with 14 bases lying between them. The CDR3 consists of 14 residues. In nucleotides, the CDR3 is TGTGCCAGCAGTGCCGGGACTCCACCCAATGAGCAGTTCTTC. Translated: CASSAGTPPNEQFF.

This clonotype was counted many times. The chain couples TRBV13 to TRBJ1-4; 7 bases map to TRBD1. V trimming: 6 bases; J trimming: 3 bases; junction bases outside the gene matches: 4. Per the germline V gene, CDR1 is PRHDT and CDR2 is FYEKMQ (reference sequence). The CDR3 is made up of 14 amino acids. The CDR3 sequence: CASSNRGSNEKLFF. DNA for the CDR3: TGTGCCAGCAGTAACAGGGGCTCTAATGAAAAACTGTTTTTT.

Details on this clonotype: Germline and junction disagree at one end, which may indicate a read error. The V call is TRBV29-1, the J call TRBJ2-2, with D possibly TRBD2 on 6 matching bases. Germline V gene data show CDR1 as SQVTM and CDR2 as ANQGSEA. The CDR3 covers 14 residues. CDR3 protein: CSASTINPTGGLFF. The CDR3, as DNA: TGCAGCGCCTCGACTATAAACCCTACCGGGGGGCTGTTTTTT.

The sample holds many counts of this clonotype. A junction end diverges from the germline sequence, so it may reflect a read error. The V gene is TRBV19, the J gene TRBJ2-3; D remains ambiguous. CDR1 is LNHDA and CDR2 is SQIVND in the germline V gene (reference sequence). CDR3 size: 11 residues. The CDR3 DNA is TGTGCCAGTAGCCATGGGGATAGGCAGTATTTT. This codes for CASSHGDRQYF.

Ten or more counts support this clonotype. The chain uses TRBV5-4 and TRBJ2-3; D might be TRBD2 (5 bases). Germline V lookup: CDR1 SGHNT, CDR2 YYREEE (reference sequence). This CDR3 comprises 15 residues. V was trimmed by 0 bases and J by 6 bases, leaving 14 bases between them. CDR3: CASSLVVGSGDTQYF. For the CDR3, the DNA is TGTGCCAGCAGCTTGGTTGTTGGGAGTGGGGATACGCAGTATTTT. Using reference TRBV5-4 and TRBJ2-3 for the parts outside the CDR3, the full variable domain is ETGVTQSPTHLIKTRGQQVTLRCSSQSGHNTVSWYQQALGQGPQFIFQYYREEENGRGNFPPRFSGLQFPNYSSELNVNALELDDSALYLCASSLVVGSGDTQYFGPGTRLTVL.

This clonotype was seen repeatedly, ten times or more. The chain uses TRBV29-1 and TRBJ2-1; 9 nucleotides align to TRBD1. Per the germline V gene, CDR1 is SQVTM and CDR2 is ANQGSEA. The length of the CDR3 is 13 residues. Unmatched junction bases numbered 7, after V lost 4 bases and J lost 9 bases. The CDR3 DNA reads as TGCAGCGTTGCTGGACAGGGGCTAAGTGAGCAGTTCTTC. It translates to CSVAGQGLSEQFF.

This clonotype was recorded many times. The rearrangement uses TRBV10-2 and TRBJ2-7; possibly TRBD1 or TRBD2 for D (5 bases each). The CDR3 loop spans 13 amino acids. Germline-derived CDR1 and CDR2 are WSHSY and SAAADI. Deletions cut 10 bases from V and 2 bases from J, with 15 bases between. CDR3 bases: TGCGCCACCAGGGACCAACAAACCTACGAGCAGTACTTC. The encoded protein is CATRDQQTYEQYF.